Shown below are 13 T cell receptor beta chains from a single sample sequenced in a study of blood T cells in healthy people across ages. Then a second PCR, running about 6 to 12 cycles, was carried out with a sample-barcoded 5' primer and a J-beta primer mix. MiXCR was run by TCRdb on the 5' RACE reads, yielding one entry per CDR3 protein. The sample consists of 1.5 million to 2 million distinct CDR3 sequences, about 50% of them appearing once. Sequenced: blood. These receptors all stem from a woman in her forties in good health.

About this clonotype itself: At one end, the junction sequence differs from germline, possibly due to a read error. This chain connects TRBV29-1 to TRBJ2-5, with a possible D match to TRBD1 (5 bases). Per germline, CDR1 SQVTM and CDR2 ANQGSEA. CDR3 size: 13 residues. The DNA for the CDR3 is TGCAGCGGCACTCAGGGTCCAGCCTACGAGCAGTATTTC. Amino acid sequence: CSGTQGPAYEQYF.

The chain is built from TRBV4-1 and TRBJ2-4; D is uncertain. Judging by the DNA end, TRBJ2-7 fits better; the J call may be wrong. The CDR3 is made up of 16 amino acids. CDR1 MGHRA and CDR2 YSYEKL come from the germline V gene. Written as DNA, the CDR3 is TGCGCCAGCAGCCAAGATAGGGCGGATGGACGCTACGAGCAGTACTTC. This encodes CASSQDRADGRYEQYF.

The chain is built from TRBV6-5 and TRBJ1-4; 9 nucleotides agree with TRBD1. Germline CDR1 and CDR2: MNHEY and SVGAGI. The CDR3 has 12 residues. V gave up 5 bases and J gave up 11 bases; unmatched junction bases: 3. CDR3 nucleotide sequence: TGTGCCAGCAGTGGACAGGGGAACAAACTGTTTTTT. Its protein is CASSGQGNKLFF.

This chain links TRBV14 with TRBJ1-2; D unresolved. The CDR3 has 13 residues. Germline V lookup: CDR1 SGHDN, CDR2 FVKESK. V lost 4 bases to trimming and J lost 4 bases, with 10 bases between them. CDR3 loop: CASSPHLGYGYTF. The CDR3 region has the DNA TGTGCCAGCAGCCCCCATTTGGGCTATGGCTACACCTTC. Drawing the rest from reference TRBV14 and TRBJ1-2, the complete variable domain is EAGVTQFPSHSVIEKGQTVTLRCDPISGHDNLYWYRRVMGKEIKFLLHFVKESKQDESGMPNNRFLAERTGGTYSTLKVQPAELEDSGVYFCASSPHLGYGYTFGSGTRLTVV.

This clonotype was seen more than once but under ten times. The chain joins TRBV20-1 to TRBJ2-5; the D call may be TRBD1 or TRBD2 (5 bases each). CDR1 and CDR2 from the germline V gene are DFQATT and SNEGSKA (reference sequence). Trimming cost V 7 bases and J 4 bases, with 13 bases left between them. CDR3 size: 12 residues. This CDR3 is CSVRGTRETQYF. The CDR3 nucleotides are TGCAGTGTTCGAGGGACCAGAGAGACCCAGTACTTC.

The CDR3 region is CSAPGMMNEKLFF. For the CDR3, the DNA is TGCAGTGCTCCCGGGATGATGAATGAAAAACTGTTTTTT. The genes are TRBV20-1 and TRBJ1-4; D gene unclear. The CDR3 runs to 13 residues. V lost 5 bases and J lost 5, with 12 bases in between. The germline V gene has CDR1 DFQATT and CDR2 SNEGSKA (reference sequence).

The genes are TRBV6-2 or TRBV6-3 and TRBJ2-5; 10 bases fit TRBD2. Germline-derived CDR1 and CDR2 are MNHEY and SVGEGT. V was clipped by 8 bases and J by 4 bases; unmatched bases: 7. CDR3 length equals 14 residues. The CDR3 sequence: CASGQLAGRETQYF. The CDR3 DNA sequence: TGTGCCAGCGGACAACTAGCGGGGAGAGAGACCCAGTACTTC.

As to this clonotype: The junction departs from the called germline gene at one end, perhaps through a read error. The genes are TRBV6-2 or TRBV6-3 and TRBJ2-3; 11 nucleotides agree with TRBD2. This CDR3 has 18 residues. CDR1 is MNHEY and CDR2 is SVGEGT in the germline V gene. CDR3 residues: CASSYTGTSGTSTDTQYF. Written as DNA, the CDR3 is TGCGCCAGCAGTTACACCGGGACTAGCGGAACCTCCACAGATACGCAGTATTTT.

Here the CDR3 DNA reads TGCAGCGTGGCTGACCTAGCGGGGGGTCAAGAGACCCAGTACTTC. Translated: CSVADLAGGQETQYF. This chain connects TRBV29-1 to TRBJ2-5; 11 bases fit TRBD2. From germline, CDR1 is SQVTM and CDR2 ANQGSEA. This CDR3 comprises 15 residues. The V segment lost 6 bases and the J segment 2 bases; nucleotides outside the gene matches: 8.

This chain links TRBV7-2 with TRBJ1-5; D remains ambiguous. There are 15 residues in the CDR3. V was pared by 1 base and J by 0 bases, with 7 bases between. Germline lookup yields CDR1 SGHTA and CDR2 FQGNSA. CDR3 amino acids: CASSLVADSNQPQHF. The CDR3 nucleotides read TGTGCCAGCAGCTTAGTTGCAGATAGCAATCAGCCCCAGCATTTT.

V is TRBV28 and J is TRBJ2-1, with D possibly matching TRBD2 (6 bases). Trimming cost V 5 bases and J 6 bases, with 14 bases left between them. Germline CDR1 reads MDHEN; CDR2 reads SYDVKM. CDR3 length equals 14 residues. The CDR3 nucleotides read TGTGCCAGCAGTCCATCCGGGGGTATCAATGAGCAGTTCTTC. The encoded protein is CASSPSGGINEQFF. Supplemented by reference TRBV28 and TRBJ2-1, the full variable domain reads DVKVTQSSRYLVKRTGEKVFLECVQDMDHENMFWYRQDPGLGLRLIYFSYDVKMKEKGDIPEGYSVSREKKERFSLILESASTNQTSMYLCASSPSGGINEQFFGPGTRLTVL.

The V and J genes are TRBV25-1 and TRBJ2-5, with D maybe TRBD1 (6 bases). Germline CDR1 MGHDK, CDR2 SYGVNS. The germline V and J ends were trimmed by 3 bases and 5 bases, with 16 bases remaining between them. The CDR3 is 15 amino acids. Written as DNA, the CDR3 is TGTGCCAGCAGTGATACGGGGACATTAAGGGAGACCCAGTACTTC. It specifies CASSDTGTLRETQYF. The full variable domain, with the rest looked up from reference TRBV25-1 and TRBJ2-5, is EADIYQTPRYLVIGTGKKITLECSQTMGHDKMYWYQQDPGMELHLIHYSYGVNSTEKGDLSSESTVSRIRTEHFPLTLESARPSHTSQYLCASSDTGTLRETQYFGPGTRLLVL.

The V gene is TRBV29-1, the J gene TRBJ1-2; weak D call: TRBD1 (6 bases). With 1 base removed from V and 6 bases from J, the gap between germline ends came to 18 bases. The CDR3 consists of 15 residues. The germline gives CDR1 SQVTM, CDR2 ANQGSEA. The CDR3 region has the DNA TGCAGCGTTGAAGCGACAGGCTTTGGGGCGGATGGCTACACCTTC. This codes for CSVEATGFGADGYTF.